This TCR beta chain was obtained from a study of CD8 T cells in Susac syndrome. Overall study context: Among the Susac syndrome patients sequenced, over five had active disease and eight or nine were in remission. Blood was drawn from patients with Susac syndrome. At that point, they were therapy-naive, on corticosteroids, or on intravenous immunoglobulin alone.

Findings of the study overall: That the number of individuals in its TCR sequencing and HLA analysis was relatively small was acknowledged by the study.

With random hexamers, reverse transcription was performed on about 0.5 to 1 ug of RNA. Multiplex immunoSEQ PCR targeted 54 Vbeta and 13 Jbeta TCR beta segments. One entry per CDR3 protein results from TCRdb running MiXCR on the immunoSEQ multiplex PCR reads. The sample carries around 81,000 distinct CDR3 sequences, 94% recorded once. This CDR3 has 14 amino acids. Trimming removed 8 bases from V and 4 bases from J, with 18 bases in between. Looked up from germline, CDR1 is SQVTM and CDR2 is ANQGSEA. Comments on this clonotype: The antigen is not known.

The chain combines TRBV29-1 with TRBJ2-1; no clear D. The specimen sequenced was CD8+ T cells from PBMCs. This TCR was sampled from a human donor with Susac syndrome. CDR3 nucleotide sequence: TGCAGCCTTCTTGACCCTGATCTTTACAATGAGCAGTTCTTC. It encodes CSLLDPDLYNEQFF.